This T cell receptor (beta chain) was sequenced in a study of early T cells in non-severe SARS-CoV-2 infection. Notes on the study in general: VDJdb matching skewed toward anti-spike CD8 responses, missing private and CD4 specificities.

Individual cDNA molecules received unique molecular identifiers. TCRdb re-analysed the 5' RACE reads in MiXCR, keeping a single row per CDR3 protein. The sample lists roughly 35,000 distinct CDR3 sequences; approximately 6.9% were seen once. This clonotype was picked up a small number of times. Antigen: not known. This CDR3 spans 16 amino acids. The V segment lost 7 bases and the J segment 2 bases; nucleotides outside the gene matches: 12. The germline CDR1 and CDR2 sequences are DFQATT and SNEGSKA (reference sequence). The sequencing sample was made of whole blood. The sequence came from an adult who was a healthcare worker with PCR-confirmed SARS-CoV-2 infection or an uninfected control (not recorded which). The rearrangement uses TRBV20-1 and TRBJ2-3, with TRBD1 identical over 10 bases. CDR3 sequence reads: CSVPGQGWGLTDTQYF. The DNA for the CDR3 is TGCAGTGTCCCGGGACAGGGGTGGGGTCTCACAGATACGCAGTATTTT.